The 24 T cell receptor beta chains in this list originate from one sample, sequenced in a study of shared clonotypes between healthy human individuals. Clones were sequenced by immunoSEQ multiplex PCR, and TCRdb holds only the in-frame ones, with some missing. This sample yields roughly 810,000 clones, of which around 96% are seen a single time; less than 0.25% belongs to the top ten. Naive CD8 isolation took CD45RO-negative cells positively selected for CCR7 and excluded terminally differentiated effector memory CD45RA+ cells. The sequenced sample consisted of naive CD8+ T cells sorted from blood. These receptors were collected from a man aged 30-40 years in good health.

The chain has TRBV9 and TRBJ2-2; no firm D call. V lost 5 bases and J lost 2, with 4 bases in between. The CDR3 is made up of 12 amino acids. Per germline, CDR1 SGDLS and CDR2 YYNGEE. The CDR3 DNA follows: TGTGCCAGCAGATATAACACCGGGGAGCTGTTTTTT. Protein product: CASRYNTGELFF.

The rearrangement links TRBV15 to TRBJ2-3; 8 nucleotides agree with TRBD2. The CDR3 runs to 16 residues. In germline, CDR1 is LNHNV, CDR2 YYDKDF (reference sequence). V lost 5 bases, J lost 8 bases, and 15 bases stayed unmatched. Here the CDR3 reads CATSGGGGRDQGTQYF. In DNA, the CDR3 is TGTGCCACCAGCGGCGGCGGGGGGAGGGACCAGGGTACGCAGTATTTT.

The V gene is TRBV4-1, the J gene TRBJ2-1, with D unclear. The germline CDR1 and CDR2 sequences are MGHRA and YSYEKL. The CDR3 contains 13 residues. Trimming removed 1 base at V and 6 bases at J, with 7 bases between. This CDR3 is CASSQVSGNEQFF. CDR3 nucleotides: TGCGCCAGCAGCCAAGTGTCTGGCAATGAGCAGTTCTTC.

The chain links TRBV10-3 to TRBJ2-7; 8 nucleotides align to TRBD2. This CDR3 has 14 amino acids. Germline lookup yields CDR1 ENHRY and CDR2 SYGVKD. Trimming at V came to 10 bases and at J to 0 bases, leaving 8 bases not matched to a gene. The CDR3 DNA reads as TGTGCCACCAGGTCGAGCGGGAGCTCCTACGAGCAGTACTTC. This translates into CATRSSGSSYEQYF.

V is TRBV27 and J is TRBJ2-1; D uncertain. The CDR3 totals 14 residues. Trimming stripped 0 bases from V and 2 bases from J, with 5 bases between. CDR1 and CDR2 from the germline V gene are MNHEY and SMNVEV (reference sequence). The CDR3 reads CASSLSRTYNEQFF. The CDR3 DNA is TGTGCCAGCAGTTTATCGAGGACCTACAATGAGCAGTTCTTC.

The chain recombines TRBV7-9 with TRBJ1-2; the D is unclear. Trimming took off 8 bases at V and 0 bases at J, with 22 bases between the two ends. CDR3 length: 17 residues. Germline CDR1 SEHNR, CDR2 FQNEAQ (reference sequence). The CDR3 DNA reads TGTGCCAGCGTAGCCCGCACCGACGATTCAGCTAACTATGGCTACACCTTC. Translating it yields CASVARTDDSANYGYTF. The full variable domain, completed using reference TRBV7-9 and TRBJ1-2, is DTGVSQNPRHKITKRGQNVTFRCDPISEHNRLYWYRQTLGQGPEFLTYFQNEAQLEKSRLLSDRFSAERPKGSFSTLEIQRTEQGDSAMYLCASVARTDDSANYGYTFGSGTRLTVV.

The rearrangement links TRBV19 to TRBJ1-2; no definite D call. V dropped 5 bases and J dropped 3 bases, with 13 bases sitting between them. The CDR3 totals 14 residues. Germline V gene sequence: CDR1 LNHDA, CDR2 SQIVND (reference sequence). The CDR3 coding sequence is TGTGCCAGTAGTCCCGGAGGCGTAGACTATGGCTACACCTTC. Its translation: CASSPGGVDYGYTF.

This chain joins TRBV4-1 and TRBJ2-1; no reliable D call. V was cut by 2 bases and J by 5 bases, with 10 bases left in between. This CDR3 spans 14 amino acids. Germline values: CDR1 MGHRA, CDR2 YSYEKL. The CDR3 reads CASSQRLRNNEQFF. The CDR3 DNA sequence: TGCGCCAGCAGCCAAAGGCTCCGAAACAATGAGCAGTTCTTC.

The rearrangement uses TRBV25-1 and TRBJ2-5; tentatively, D is TRBD1 or TRBD2 (5 bases each). The germline V gene encodes CDR1 MGHDK and CDR2 SYGVNS. This CDR3 contains 14 residues. V lost 10 bases and J 4 bases, leaving 19 bases between the germline ends. CDR3 region: CATVDGASGETQYF. CDR3 bases: TGTGCCACCGTTGACGGGGCTTCGGGAGAGACCCAGTACTTC.

This clone was recorded once. The chain couples TRBV9 to TRBJ2-2; TRBD2 matches 7 bases. The CDR3 runs 17 residues. With V trimmed by 3 bases and J by 5 bases, 13 bases remained unmatched. Germline CDR1 reads SGDLS; CDR2 reads YYNGEE. CDR3 bases: TGTGCCAGCAGCGCCGACCTCGGGGGAGGGTTAACCGGGGAGCTGTTTTTT. Translation gives CASSADLGGGLTGELFF.

About this clone itself: In the same sample, other DNA sequences code for this CDR3. This chain links TRBV5-1 with TRBJ2-7; D not resolved. Trimming pared 8 bases from V and 0 bases from J, leaving 6 bases between. Germline V lookup: CDR1 SGHRS, CDR2 YFSETQ. CDR3 length equals 11 residues. CDR3 nucleotides: TGCGCCAGTTCCTCCTCCTACGAGCAGTACTTC. Protein: CASSSSYEQYF.

The chain combines TRBV6-5 with TRBJ2-2; D is unclear. The germline gives CDR1 MNHEY, CDR2 SVGAGI. The germline V and J ends were trimmed by 6 bases and 7 bases, with 6 bases remaining between them. The CDR3 spans 11 residues. The CDR3: CASSSYGELFF. CDR3 nucleotide sequence: TGTGCCAGCAGCTCCTACGGGGAGCTGTTTTTT.

The chain uses TRBV6-5 and TRBJ2-2, with D uncertain. Germline V gene sequence: CDR1 MNHEY, CDR2 SVGAGI. The V gene lost 7 bases and the J gene lost 6 bases, with 9 bases spanning the gap. The CDR3 is 12 residues long. CDR3 DNA sequence: TGTGCCAGCAAGACCCAGGCCGGGGAGCTGTTTTTT. It encodes CASKTQAGELFF.

CDR3 sequence (DNA): TGTGCCTCCTCAACGGGACTAGCGGGAGTATTCTTTCGCGAGCAGTACTTC. Protein product: CASSTGLAGVFFREQYF. The chain combines TRBV30 with TRBJ2-7, with 14 bases matching TRBD2. With 7 bases clipped from V and 6 bases from J, the junction kept 17 bases outside the gene matches. Germline CDR1 reads GTSNPN; CDR2 reads SVGIG (reference sequence). The CDR3 is 17 amino acids.

DNA of the CDR3: TGTGCCAGCAGCCACGGGACTACTGGGGCCAACGTCCTGACTTTC. This encodes CASSHGTTGANVLTF. The chain combines TRBV7-6 with TRBJ2-6, with 7 bases identical to TRBD2. In germline, CDR1 is SGHVS, CDR2 FNYEAQ. Trimming at V came to 5 bases and at J to 2 bases, leaving 3 bases not matched to a gene. The CDR3 is 15 amino acids.

This chain connects TRBV5-4 to TRBJ1-4; 9 positions match TRBD1. The CDR3 covers 16 residues. V was pared by 4 bases and J by 6 bases, with 10 bases of the junction left unmatched. CDR1 and CDR2 from the germline V gene are SGHNT and YYREEE (reference sequence). The CDR3 DNA is TGTGCCAGCAGCGCCGAACCACAGGGGGCGGATGAAAAACTGTTTTTT. This codes for CASSAEPQGADEKLFF.

The chain links TRBV9 to TRBJ2-7; D uncertain. V lost 0 bases to trimming and J lost 6 bases, with 10 bases between them. CDR1 SGDLS and CDR2 YYNGEE come from the germline V gene. The CDR3 is 13 amino acids. In nucleotides, the CDR3 is TGTGCCAGCAGCGTAGAACTATTCTCCGAGCAGTACTTC. This codes for CASSVELFSEQYF.

The genes are TRBV27 and TRBJ2-7; D might be TRBD2 (5 bases). The CDR3 is made up of 15 amino acids. Trimming removed 4 bases at V and 3 bases at J, with 16 bases between. Germline CDR1 MNHEY, CDR2 SMNVEV (reference sequence). This CDR3 is CASSYPGSKFYEQYF. The CDR3 region has the DNA TGTGCCAGCAGTTACCCGGGGAGCAAATTCTACGAGCAGTACTTC.

V is TRBV15 and J is TRBJ2-1; TRBD1 matches 9 bases. J gave up 9 bases and V 4 bases, and 7 bases lay outside the gene matches. In germline, CDR1 is LNHNV, CDR2 YYDKDF (reference sequence). CDR3 length equals 14 residues. The CDR3 sequence is CATSNPQGAFEQFF. The CDR3, as DNA: TGTGCCACCAGCAACCCACAGGGGGCGTTTGAGCAGTTCTTC.

The rearrangement links TRBV5-5 to TRBJ2-6; D is undetermined. Trimming cost V 0 bases and J 2 bases, with 6 bases left between them. This CDR3 is 15 amino acids long. Germline assignment: CDR1 SGHKS and CDR2 YYEKEE (reference sequence). CDR3 nucleotides: TGTGCCAGCAGCTTGGGGAGCCCTGGGGCCAACGTCCTGACTTTC. Translated, it gives CASSLGSPGANVLTF.

The gene calls are TRBV7-9 and TRBJ2-7, with D tentatively TRBD1 (6 bases). This CDR3 region has 12 residues. Per germline, CDR1 SEHNR and CDR2 FQNEAQ (reference sequence). V was trimmed by 2 bases and J by 5 bases, leaving 7 bases between them. CDR3 sequence (DNA): TGTGCCAGCAGCTTAAAGGGGGACGAGCAGTACTTC. Its protein product is CASSLKGDEQYF.

The gene calls are TRBV9 and TRBJ2-1; D perhaps matches TRBD2 (6 bases). Germline V CDR1 and CDR2: SGDLS, YYNGEE. The CDR3 contains 16 residues. Trimming shortened V by 4 bases and J by 8 bases, and 22 bases separated the two germline ends. The CDR3 DNA reads as TGTGCCAGCAGCCCCCGGAGAGGAGGGTCTTACGATGAGCAGTTCTTC. It is translated as CASSPRRGGSYDEQFF.

This chain links TRBV29-1 with TRBJ2-1; tentative D call: TRBD2 (6 bases). The germline V gene has CDR1 SQVTM and CDR2 ANQGSEA. V was shortened by 4 bases and J by 8 bases, with 18 bases between the two germline ends. The CDR3 totals 14 residues. This CDR3 reads CSVVPRGMGDEQFF. The CDR3 coding sequence is TGCAGCGTTGTCCCCCGCGGGATGGGCGATGAGCAGTTCTTC.

This rearrangement joins TRBV29-1 to TRBJ2-7; unclear D gene. Germline values: CDR1 SQVTM, CDR2 ANQGSEA. The CDR3 has 12 residues. Trimming took 4 bases from V and 5 from J, leaving 12 bases between them. As DNA, the CDR3 is TGCAGCGTTGTTTTTGACGGTGACGAGCAGTACTTC. Its protein product is CSVVFDGDEQYF.